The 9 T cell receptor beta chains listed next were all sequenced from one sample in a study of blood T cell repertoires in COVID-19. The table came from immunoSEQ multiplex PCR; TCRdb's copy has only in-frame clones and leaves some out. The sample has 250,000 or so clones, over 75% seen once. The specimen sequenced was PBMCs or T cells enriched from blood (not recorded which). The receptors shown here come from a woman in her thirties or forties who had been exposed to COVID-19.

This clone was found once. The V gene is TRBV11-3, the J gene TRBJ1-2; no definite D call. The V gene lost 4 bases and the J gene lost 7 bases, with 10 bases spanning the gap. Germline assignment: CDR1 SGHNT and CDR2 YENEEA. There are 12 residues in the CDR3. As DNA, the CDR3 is TGTGCCAGCAGCTCGGGTATTCTTGGCTACACCTTC. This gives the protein CASSSGILGYTF.

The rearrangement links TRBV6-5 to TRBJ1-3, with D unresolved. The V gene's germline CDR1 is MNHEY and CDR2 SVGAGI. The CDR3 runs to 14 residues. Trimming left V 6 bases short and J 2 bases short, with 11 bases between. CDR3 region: CASSPIRAGNTIYF. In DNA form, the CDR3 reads TGTGCCAGCAGCCCCATACGGGCTGGAAACACCATATATTTT.

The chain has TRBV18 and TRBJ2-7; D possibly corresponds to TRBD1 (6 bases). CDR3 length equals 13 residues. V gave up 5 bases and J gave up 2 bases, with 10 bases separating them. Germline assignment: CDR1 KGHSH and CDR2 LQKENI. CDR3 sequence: CASSIRGAYEQYV. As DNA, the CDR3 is TGTGCCAGCTCAATCAGGGGTGCCTACGAGCAGTACGTC.

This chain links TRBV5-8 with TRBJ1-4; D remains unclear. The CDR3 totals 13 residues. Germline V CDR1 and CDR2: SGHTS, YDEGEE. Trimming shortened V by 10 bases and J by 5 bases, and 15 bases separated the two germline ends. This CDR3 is CASIGVANEKLFF. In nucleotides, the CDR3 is TGTGCCTCGATCGGGGTGGCAAATGAAAAACTGTTTTTT.

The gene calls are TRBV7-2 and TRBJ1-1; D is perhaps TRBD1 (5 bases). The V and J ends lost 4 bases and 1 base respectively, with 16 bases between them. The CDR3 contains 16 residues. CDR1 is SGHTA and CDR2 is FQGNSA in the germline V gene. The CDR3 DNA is TGTGCCAGCAGCTACCTATTGGGGCTGAGGAACACTGAAGCTTTCTTT. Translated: CASSYLLGLRNTEAFF.

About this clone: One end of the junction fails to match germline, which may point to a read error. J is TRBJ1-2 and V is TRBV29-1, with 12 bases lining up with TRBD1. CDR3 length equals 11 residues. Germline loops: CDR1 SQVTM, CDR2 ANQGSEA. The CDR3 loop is CSGTGGFGYTF. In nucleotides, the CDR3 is TGTTCCGGGACAGGGGGCTTTGGCTACACCTTC.

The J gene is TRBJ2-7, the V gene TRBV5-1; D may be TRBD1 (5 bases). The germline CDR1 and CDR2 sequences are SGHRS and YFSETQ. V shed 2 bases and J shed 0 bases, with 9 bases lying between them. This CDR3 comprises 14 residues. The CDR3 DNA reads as TGCGCCAGCAGCTTCGCAGGGAACTCCTACGAGCAGTACTTC. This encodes CASSFAGNSYEQYF.

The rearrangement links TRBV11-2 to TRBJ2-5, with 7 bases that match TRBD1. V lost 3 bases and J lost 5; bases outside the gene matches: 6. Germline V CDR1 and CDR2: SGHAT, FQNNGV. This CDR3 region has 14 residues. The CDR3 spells CASSFDRVGETQYF. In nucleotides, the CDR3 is TGTGCCAGCAGCTTCGACAGGGTCGGGGAGACCCAGTACTTC.

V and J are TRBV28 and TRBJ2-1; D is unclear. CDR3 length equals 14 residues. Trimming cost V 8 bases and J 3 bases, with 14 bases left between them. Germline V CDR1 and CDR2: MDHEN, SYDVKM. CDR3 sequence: CASDGPGIYNEQFF. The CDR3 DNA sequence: TGTGCCAGCGACGGTCCAGGAATCTACAATGAGCAGTTCTTC.